This T cell receptor (beta chain) was identified during a study of T cells in Graves' hyperthyroidism and ophthalmopathy. Amplification targeted TCR beta CDR3 regions from RNA transcripts. The primer set for the first-round RT-PCR of the TCR CDR3 was HTBI. From the multiplex PCR reads, TCRdb called clonotypes with MiXCR, one entry per CDR3 protein. The data hold about 590,000 distinct CDR3 sequences, with 15% to 18% observed a single time. The V gene end was trimmed by 6 bases and the J gene end by 7 bases; junction bases not matched to a gene: 11. The CDR3 is made up of 16 amino acids. Germline loops: CDR1 LGHNA, CDR2 YNFKEQ. Stable Graves' hyperthyroidism meant no ophthalmopathy progression within 18 months. Hyperthyroidism patients were newly diagnosed, had disease duration under 2 months, and were aged 18 to 65 years.

J is TRBJ2-7 and V is TRBV4-2, with 14 positions matching TRBD2. Sequenced sample: blood. This TCR was recovered from a woman younger than 45 with Graves' hyperthyroidism. CDR3 coding DNA: TGTGCCAGCAGGACCTCCGGGACTAGCGGGAGTGGGGAGCAGTACTTC. It codes for CASRTSGTSGSGEQYF.